The present T cell receptor (beta chain) was sequenced within a study of T cell changes during pregnancy in multiple sclerosis. This CDR3 region has 17 residues. V was shortened by 4 bases and J by 0 bases, with 19 bases between the two germline ends. Germline values: CDR1 MGHRA, CDR2 YSYEKL. Produced via immunoSEQ multiplex PCR; TCRdb's table is partial and in-frame only. The sample includes more than 50,000 clones, roughly 94% of them seen just once. This clonotype was sampled from a female donor with multiple sclerosis, enrolled in a pregnancy study. Sequencing was performed on CD8+ T cells from peripheral blood mononuclear cells, taken after pregnancy. V gene TRBV4-1 combines with J gene TRBJ2-7; D unclear. The DNA of the CDR3 is TGCGCCAGCAGCCTCCTACCCGCAGGCGTAAGCTCCTACGAGCAGTACTTC. As protein: CASSLLPAGVSSYEQYF.